Shown below are 23 T cell receptor beta chains from a single sample sequenced in a study of T cells in Graves' hyperthyroidism and ophthalmopathy. TCR beta CDR3 regions were amplified from RNA. When the TCR CDR3 underwent first-round RT-PCR, the HTBI primer set was used. TCRdb processed the multiplex PCR reads anew with MiXCR; each CDR3 protein has one entry. The table lists 200,000 to 250,000 distinct CDR3 sequences, approximately 17% of them singletons. Sequencing was done on a sample of blood. The receptors were sampled from a man in his forties or fifties with Graves' hyperthyroidism.

This clonotype was counted at least ten times. The chain links TRBV27 to TRBJ1-2; D gene uncertain. This CDR3 has 12 residues. Between the trimmed V and J ends, which lost 5 bases and 9 bases, there was a span of 13 bases. CDR1 MNHEY and CDR2 SMNVEV come from the germline V gene (reference sequence). The CDR3 DNA follows: TGTGCCAGCAGTACCCGTCTAGGGCGCTACACCTTC. It is translated as CASSTRLGRYTF.

Turning to this clonotype: This clone may be a read error of a much larger clone one base away. The chain couples TRBV6-4 to TRBJ2-3; 9 bases line up with TRBD1. J gave up 6 bases and V 4 bases, and 8 bases lay outside the gene matches. The germline V gene encodes CDR1 MRHNA and CDR2 SNTAGT. This CDR3 is built from 15 residues. The CDR3 nucleotides are TGTGCCAGCAGTGCCAGGACAGGGGTTTCGGATACGCAGTATTTT. Translated: CASSARTGVSDTQYF.

This clonotype has at least ten counts. V gene TRBV6-2 or TRBV6-3 combines with J gene TRBJ1-2, with 7 bases lining up with TRBD1. Per germline, CDR1 MNHEY and CDR2 SVGEGT. The length of the CDR3 is 15 residues. V was clipped by 4 bases and J by 3 bases; unmatched bases: 8. CDR3 amino acids: CASSSRDRGYYGYTF. The CDR3 DNA is TGTGCCAGCAGTTCCCGGGACAGAGGGTACTATGGCTACACCTTC.

This clonotype was detected many times. V usage is TRBV4-1 and J usage is TRBJ2-5; D is unresolved. Germline CDR1 is MGHRA and CDR2 is YSYEKL. V was pared by 0 bases and J by 0 bases, with 8 bases between. The CDR3 covers 15 residues. CDR3 sequence: CASSQDQDNQETQYF. In DNA form, the CDR3 reads TGCGCCAGCAGCCAAGATCAAGACAACCAAGAGACCCAGTACTTC.

In its sample, this clonotype was seen many times. V gene TRBV4-1 combines with J gene TRBJ2-5, with 11 bases aligning to TRBD1. There are 15 residues in the CDR3. V trimming: 1 base; J trimming: 5 bases; junction bases outside the gene matches: 3. Germline assignment: CDR1 MGHRA and CDR2 YSYEKL. CDR3 amino acids: CASSQGTGGLETQYF. The DNA for the CDR3 is TGCGCCAGCAGCCAAGGGACAGGGGGCTTGGAGACCCAGTACTTC.

The rearrangement links TRBV6-1 to TRBJ2-1; weak D call: TRBD1 (6 bases). This CDR3 spans 15 amino acids. Germline V gene sequence: CDR1 MNHNS, CDR2 SASEGT. The V end lost 6 bases, the J end lost 3 bases, and 15 bases lay between the germline ends. DNA of the CDR3: TGTGCCAGCAGGTATACAGGGTTGGGCTACAATGAGCAGTTCTTC. This encodes CASRYTGLGYNEQFF.

This clonotype was observed many times. The junction does not match germline at one end; this may be a read error. This sequence joins TRBV18 and TRBJ1-4, with D hard to call. Per the germline V gene, CDR1 is KGHSH and CDR2 is LQKENI. The CDR3 is 13 residues long. DNA of the CDR3: TGTGCCAGCTCCCCACAGACGGATGAAAAACTGTTTTTT. Translating gives CASSPQTDEKLFF.

The V call is TRBV7-2, the J call TRBJ2-6; the D is unclear. The germline V gene encodes CDR1 SGHTA and CDR2 FQGNSA. Trimming shortened V by 5 bases and J by 1 base, and 9 bases separated the two germline ends. The CDR3 has 15 residues. CDR3 loop: CASSLGLSGANVLTF. Written as DNA, the CDR3 is TGTGCCAGCAGCCTAGGATTATCTGGGGCCAACGTCCTGACTTTC. The full variable domain, in which reference TRBV7-2 and TRBJ2-6 provide the parts outside the CDR3, is GAGVSQSPSNKVTEKGKDVELRCDPISGHTALYWYRQSLGQGLEFLIYFQGNSAPDKSGLPSDRFSAERTGGSVSTLTIQRTQQEDSAVYLCASSLGLSGANVLTFGAGSRLTVL.

This clonotype was seen ten or more times. Here the CDR3 DNA reads TGTGCCAGTAATGCGGGGGGTGGCGGGAACGAGCAGTACTTC. Residues: CASNAGGGGNEQYF. The genes are TRBV7-2 and TRBJ2-7, with 8 bases identical to TRBD2. Germline CDR1 SGHTA, CDR2 FQGNSA. The ends lost 9 bases at V and 5 bases at J; junction bases unmatched: 12. The CDR3 spans 14 residues.

V gene TRBV5-8 combines with J gene TRBJ2-5; 9 bases are a match to TRBD1. The CDR3 is 16 amino acids. Germline V lookup: CDR1 SGHTS, CDR2 YDEGEE. V shed 1 base, J shed 5 bases, and the junction held 9 bases outside the gene matches. DNA for the CDR3: TGTGCCAGCAGCTTGAGAGGGACAGGGATGGAGGAGACCCAGTACTTC. It codes for CASSLRGTGMEETQYF.

The table lists this clonotype with many counts. The chain couples TRBV18 to TRBJ1-2; D is unresolved. V lost 6 bases to trimming and J lost 5 bases, with 13 bases between them. Germline values: CDR1 KGHSH, CDR2 LQKENI. CDR3 length: 13 residues. CDR3 in DNA: TGTGCCAGCTCGCCGGAGGGAATTTATGGCTACACCTTC. Protein: CASSPEGIYGYTF.

The sample holds many counts of this clonotype. This chain uses TRBV5-5 with TRBJ1-4, with no clear D. Per germline, CDR1 SGHKS and CDR2 YYEKEE (reference sequence). Trimming removed 4 bases at V and 5 bases at J, with 15 bases between. The CDR3 loop spans 15 amino acids. In DNA, the CDR3 is TGTGCCAGCAGCCCCGGACGGAAGAGAAATGAAAAACTGTTTTTT. Protein sequence: CASSPGRKRNEKLFF.

This clonotype was counted many times. V usage is TRBV7-8 and J usage is TRBJ2-1; D remains unclear. The CDR3 spans 11 residues. The germline V gene has CDR1 SGHVS and CDR2 FQNEAQ. The V end lost 5 bases, the J end lost 10 bases, and 9 bases lay between the germline ends. The CDR3 DNA reads as TGTGCCAGCAGCCGTTGGCCCGAGCAGTTCTTC. Translating gives CASSRWPEQFF.

The sample holds a few counts of this clonotype. This sequence joins TRBV4-1 and TRBJ1-4; D uncertain. The V end was cut by 1 base, the J end by 4 bases, with 10 bases between. Germline CDR1 and CDR2: MGHRA and YSYEKL. The CDR3 has 15 residues. This CDR3 reads CASSQAKNDNEKLFF. The CDR3 DNA sequence: TGCGCCAGCAGCCAAGCAAAGAATGATAATGAAAAACTGTTTTTT.

As concerns this clonotype: A much more abundant neighbour one base away suggests this may be a read error. The chain recombines TRBV2 with TRBJ1-2; unclear D gene. The V gene's germline CDR1 is SNHLY and CDR2 FYNNEI. This CDR3 has 12 amino acids. The CDR3 loop reads CASRAQQYDYTF. The CDR3 region has the DNA TGTGCCAGCAGGGCACAACAATATGACTACACCTTC.

The chain combines TRBV7-2 with TRBJ2-7; 9 bases align to TRBD1. CDR1 is SGHTA and CDR2 is FQGNSA in the germline V gene. The J segment lost 3 bases and the V segment lost 2 bases, leaving 5 bases of the junction unmatched. The CDR3 is 15 amino acids. The CDR3 loop reads CASSLRQGGLYEQYF. The CDR3 nucleotides are TGTGCCAGCAGCTTAAGACAGGGGGGGCTCTACGAGCAGTACTTC.

This clonotype was recorded at least ten times. The V call is TRBV7-9, the J call TRBJ2-5, with 11 bases matching TRBD1. The V gene's germline CDR1 is SEHNR and CDR2 FQNEAQ (reference sequence). Trimming removed 5 bases from V and 5 bases from J; junction bases left unmatched: 10. The CDR3 runs to 16 residues. CDR3 protein: CASSPRGTGGSETQYF. The CDR3 DNA follows: TGTGCCAGCAGCCCGCGAGGGACAGGGGGTTCGGAGACCCAGTACTTC.

V usage is TRBV7-2 and J usage is TRBJ2-1, with TRBD2 identical over 13 bases. The last part of the DNA fits TRBJ2-7 better; the J call may be wrong. The CDR3 length is 19 residues. Germline V CDR1 and CDR2: SGHTA, FQGNSA. The CDR3: CASSLFGGTSGTPYNEQYF. The DNA of the CDR3 is TGTGCCAGCAGCTTATTCGGTGGGACTAGCGGGACCCCCTACAATGAGCAGTACTTC.

The V and J genes are TRBV11-3 and TRBJ2-7; 9 bases are a match to TRBD2. Germline V gives CDR1 SGHNT, CDR2 YENEEA. This CDR3 contains 16 residues. After removal of 0 bases from V and 3 bases from J, the junction contained 6 bases not matched to a gene. CDR3 nucleotides: TGTGCCAGCAGCTTAGAGGCTAGCGGGATCAGCTACGAGCAGTACTTC. This sequence encodes CASSLEASGISYEQYF.

V and J are TRBV6-1 and TRBJ1-5; perhaps TRBD1 as D (6 bases). The ends were cut back, 5 bases at V and 4 bases at J, with 12 bases in the middle. CDR1 and CDR2 (germline): MNHNS, SASEGT. The CDR3 loop spans 14 amino acids. The DNA of the CDR3 is TGTGCCAGCAGTCCCGACAGGTTGAATCAGCCCCAGCATTTT. It encodes CASSPDRLNQPQHF.

This clonotype was detected only a few times. This chain links TRBV20-1 with TRBJ2-1; a possible D gene is TRBD2 (6 bases). Per germline, CDR1 DFQATT and CDR2 SNEGSKA (reference sequence). The V end lost 3 bases, the J end lost 7 bases, and 16 bases lay between the germline ends. This CDR3 region has 14 residues. Here the CDR3 DNA reads TGCAGTGCTAGCTTATACTCCGCGGGGAATGAGCAGTTCTTC. It specifies CSASLYSAGNEQFF.

About this clonotype: Given a much more abundant clone one base away, this may be a read error. The CDR3 DNA is TGCAGTGTAGAGTCTAGCGGGAGTCGCTATGAGCAGTTCTTC. Protein sequence: CSVESSGSRYEQFF. The V and J genes are TRBV20-1 and TRBJ2-1; 10 positions agree with TRBD2. The germline CDR1 and CDR2 sequences are DFQATT and SNEGSKA (reference sequence). V was pared by 7 bases and J by 8 bases, with 11 bases of the junction left unmatched. The length of the CDR3 is 14 residues.

The sample holds a few counts of this clonotype. The V gene is TRBV15, the J gene TRBJ2-7; D is perhaps TRBD2 (6 bases). Germline CDR1 is LNHNV and CDR2 is YYDKDF (reference sequence). This CDR3 is 13 amino acids long. Between the trimmed V and J ends, which lost 5 bases and 4 bases, there was a span of 12 bases. The CDR3 is CATSPGRAYEQYF. As DNA, the CDR3 is TGTGCCACCAGCCCCGGGAGAGCATACGAGCAGTACTTC. The full variable domain, in which reference TRBV15 and TRBJ2-7 provide the parts outside the CDR3, is DAMVIQNPRYQVTQFGKPVTLSCSQTLNHNVMYWYQQKSSQAPKLLFHYYDKDFNNEADTPDNFQSRRPNTSFCFLDIRSPGLGDTAMYLCATSPGRAYEQYFGPGTRLTVT.